Sequencing of this TCR beta chain was carried out in a study of CD8+ T cells in alopecia areata (dated by TCRdb to the late 2010s). With respect to the entire study: In both human patients and the C3H/HeJ mouse model, the study applied high-throughput TCRbeta sequencing to look at T cell clonal expansion in alopecia areata. Human TCRbeta sequencing covered scalp tissue and sorted CD4+ and CD8+ peripheral blood T cells from patchy and totalis/universalis alopecia areata patients and healthy controls. Scalp clonality was compared among normal scalp (n=4), patchy alopecia areata scalp (n=8), and alopecia totalis/universalis scalp (n=8). RNA came from the PAXgene miRNA kit for fixed scalp, the miRNeasy kit for PBMCs, and the RNeasy kit for mouse skin. TCRbeta CDR3 regions were amplified by immunoSEQ multiplex PCR using 35 Vbeta forward and 13 Jbeta reverse primers.

From alopecia areata patients, peripheral blood was collected along with lesional scalp punch biopsies. PBMCs were separated by density centrifugation and stained for CD3, CD4 and CD8, after which CD4+ and CD8+ T cells were sorted on a FACSAria. The untreated alopecia areata patients were recruited through a multicenter biomarker study. In 4 to 6 patients from the biomarker study, blood CD8+ T cells were sorted further into NKG2D-low and NKG2D-high fractions. Library generation was performed with the immunoSEQ multiplex PCR assay. RNA was extracted from all samples and reverse transcribed into cDNA, which served as template for TCR sequencing. First-strand cDNA was synthesized using SuperScript III with a 2:1 mix of oligo-dT and random hexamers. A synthetic immune receptor repertoire was used to assess amplification bias, and residual bias was removed computationally. The paper's processing steps were these. Raw reads were preprocessed to remove errors, and CDR3 was defined according to IMGT conventions as the region from the conserved cysteine to phenylalanine. Clonality was computed as 1 minus the Shannon entropy, with the entropy normalized by log2 of the number of productive unique TCRs. CD4 or CD8 identity of scalp clones was inferred by cross-referencing scalp TCRbeta sequences with sorted blood CD4 and CD8 repertoires. TCRdb obtained this table from immuneACCESS and retained in-frame rearrangements with V and J assigned. These tables miss some clones; where compared with another copy, unresolved V genes account for less than half of the shortfall, and the remainder is unexplained. V, J and clone size reflect that table, while D and trimming were determined from the DNA. Recorded for this sample are 130,000 or so clones; around 48% of them occurred a single time. The ten most abundant clones make up roughly 10% of the sample.

Taken from the germline V gene, the CDR1 and CDR2 loops are SQVTM and ANQGSEA. Here V drops 6 bases and J drops 4 bases, and the junction holds 6 bases not matched to any gene. The CDR3 runs 13 amino acids, cysteine and phenylalanine included. Left in the record is the CDR3 DNA by itself, 39 bases read in frame from the first base. This clone was seen a few times. It lacks a known antigen. One base away there is no much larger clone; base qualities are not given. The investigation overall reported the following: Shared TCR sequences between patients were less evident than in mice, which may be partly attributable to HLA diversity in the patient population. Compared with normal scalp, lesional scalp, particularly in alopecia totalis/universalis, had higher clonality and more expanded CD8+ clones, which suggests antigenic drive. Unlike mouse skin, which is dominated by gammadelta T cells, normal human skin has resident alphabeta T cells that are also sequenced, and this complicates analysis of the scalp TCR repertoire.

What was sequenced was NKG2D-low CD8+ T cells sorted from blood. Interpreted using the paper, the cell subset or site label stands for: sorted CD8+ NKG2D-low blood T cells. The chain links TRBV29-1 with TRBJ2-7, with 10 junctional bases fitting TRBD2. The receptor's source is a human donor with alopecia areata. The nucleotide sequence is TGCAGCGTGGGAGGGGGACTAGCGTACGAGCAGTACTTC. This encodes CSVGGGLAYEQYF.